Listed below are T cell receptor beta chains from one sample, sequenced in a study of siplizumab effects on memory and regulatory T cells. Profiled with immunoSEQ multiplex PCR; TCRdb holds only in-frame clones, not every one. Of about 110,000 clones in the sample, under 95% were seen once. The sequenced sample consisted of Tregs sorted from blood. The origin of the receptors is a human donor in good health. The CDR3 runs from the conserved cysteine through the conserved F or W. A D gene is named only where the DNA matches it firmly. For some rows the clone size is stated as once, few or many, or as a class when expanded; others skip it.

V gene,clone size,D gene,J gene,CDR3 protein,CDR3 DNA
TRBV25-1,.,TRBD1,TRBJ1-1,CASSAPGQGGAEAFF,TGTGCCAGCAGCGCCCCGGGACAGGGAGGGGCTGAAGCTTTCTTT
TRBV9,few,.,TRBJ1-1,CASSSRTANTEAFF,TGTGCCAGCAGCTCTCGGACAGCGAACACTGAAGCTTTCTTT
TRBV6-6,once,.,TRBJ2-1,CASTLAGNEQFF,TGTGCCAGCACCCTAGCTGGGAATGAGCAGTTCTTC
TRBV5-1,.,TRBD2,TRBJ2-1,CASSETSGSHNEQFF,TGCGCCAGCAGCGAAACTAGCGGGAGCCACAATGAGCAGTTCTTC
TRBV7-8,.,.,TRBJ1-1,CASSPNIRATEAFF,TGTGCCAGCAGTCCTAATATTCGGGCGACTGAAGCTTTCTTT
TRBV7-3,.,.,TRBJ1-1,CASSQGTMNTEAFF,TGTGCCAGCAGCCAAGGCACAATGAACACTGAAGCTTTCTTT
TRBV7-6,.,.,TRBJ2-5,CASSLDAQRWLETQYF,TGTGCCAGCAGCTTAGATGCCCAGCGATGGTTGGAGACCCAGTACTTC
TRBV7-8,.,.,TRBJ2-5,CASSTYPGRTKETQYF,TGTGCCAGCAGCACCTACCCCGGGAGAACTAAAGAGACCCAGTACTTC
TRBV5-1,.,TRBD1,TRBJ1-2,CASRRTGGDYGYTF,TGCGCCAGCAGACGGACAGGGGGGGACTATGGCTACACCTTC
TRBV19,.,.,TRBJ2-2,CASSRTAGGELFF,TGTGCCAGTAGTAGGACAGCCGGGGGGGAGCTGTTTTTT
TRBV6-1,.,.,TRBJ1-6,CAITQLYYNSPLHF,TGTGCCATCACCCAACTCTACTACAATTCACCCCTCCACTTT
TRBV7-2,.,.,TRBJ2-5,CASSLVGGQETQYF,TGTGCCAGCAGCTTAGTAGGGGGCCAAGAGACCCAGTACTTC
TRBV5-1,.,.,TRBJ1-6,CASRSSYNSPLHF,TGCGCCAGCAGGAGCTCCTATAATTCACCCCTCCACTTT
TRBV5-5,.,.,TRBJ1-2,CASSFAPNSYGYTF,TGTGCCAGCAGCTTTGCCCCAAATTCCTATGGCTACACCTTC
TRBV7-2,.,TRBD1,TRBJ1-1,CASSLFWTGNTEAFF,TGTGCCAGCAGCTTATTTTGGACAGGCAACACTGAAGCTTTCTTT
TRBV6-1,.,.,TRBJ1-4,CASSGGAPNEKLFF,TGTGCCAGCAGTGGGGGAGCACCCAATGAAAAACTGTTTTTT
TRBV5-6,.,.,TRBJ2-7,CASSLMVEAEFHYEQYF,TGTGCCAGCAGCTTGATGGTTGAGGCAGAATTTCACTACGAGCAGTACTTC